Listed here is a single T cell receptor beta chain. As yet, its antigen is unknown. The source of the sample is a study of response to subunit inactivated influenza vaccine. V was pared by 3 bases and J by 2 bases, with 10 bases between. The CDR3 extends over 13 amino acids. Germline-derived CDR1 and CDR2 are DFQATT and SNEGSKA (reference sequence). Study-level findings and limits: Only a handful of new T cells, the authors suggested, are recruited with each seasonal influenza vaccination.

TCRdb reprocessed the RT-PCR reads with MiXCR, giving one entry per CDR3 protein. The data contain about 500,000 distinct CDR3 sequences, approximately 15% of them singletons. This sequence joins TRBV20-1 and TRBJ2-5; D call uncertain. This TCR was recovered from a man aged 50 to 69 who received an inactivated influenza vaccine. Source: CD4+ T cells sorted from PBMCs, taken less than 30 months after vaccination. The CDR3 nucleotides are TGCAGTGCTAGGGACGCGAATCAAGAGACCCAGTACTTC. As protein: CSARDANQETQYF.